This TCR beta chain was sequenced in a study of blood T cell repertoires in COVID-19. V was shortened by 5 bases and J by 2 bases, with 9 bases between the two germline ends. Germline CDR1 MNHEY, CDR2 SMNVEV (reference sequence). There are 13 residues in the CDR3. Some clones are missing from TCRdb's copy, which holds only in-frame ones; the method was immunoSEQ multiplex PCR. The sample has roughly 260,000 clones, roughly 84% seen once. The material sequenced was peripheral blood. This TCR derives from a woman younger than 35 with acute or convalescent COVID-19. This rearrangement joins TRBV27 to TRBJ1-2; D not certain. CDR3 in amino acids: CASSVSGNYGYTF. DNA for the CDR3: TGTGCCAGCAGTGTTTCAGGCAACTATGGCTACACCTTC.